Following are 20 T cell receptor beta chains from one sample sequenced in a study of blood T cell repertoires in COVID-19. Sequencing used immunoSEQ multiplex PCR; TCRdb keeps in-frame clones, though not all of them. This sample has roughly 240,000 clones; roughly 85% occur once, and the top ten carry 9.1%. The sample taken for sequencing was PBMCs or T cells enriched from blood (not recorded which). These receptors all come from a woman between 45 and 65 years old with acute COVID-19.

This rearrangement joins TRBV7-2 to TRBJ2-3; a weak D match, TRBD2 (5 bases). The V end was cut by 2 bases, the J end by 1 base, with 10 bases between. Germline-derived CDR1 and CDR2 are SGHTA and FQGNSA. CDR3 length: 15 amino acids. CDR3: CASSLWAGGTDTQYF. DNA of the CDR3: TGTGCCAGCAGCTTATGGGCGGGCGGCACAGATACGCAGTATTTT.

The chain uses TRBV7-2 and TRBJ1-2; no definite D call. V was shortened by 5 bases and J by 4 bases, with 8 bases between the two germline ends. CDR1 SGHTA and CDR2 FQGNSA come from the germline V gene. The CDR3 consists of 12 residues. Here the CDR3 reads CASSREFYGYTF. CDR3 nucleotide sequence: TGTGCCAGCAGCCGCGAGTTCTATGGCTACACCTTC.

The V and J genes are TRBV3-1 (or the pseudogene TRBV3-2) and TRBJ1-2, with a possible D match to TRBD1 (5 bases). Deletions cut 7 bases from V and 6 bases from J, with 18 bases between. CDR1 and CDR2 from the germline V gene are LGHDT and YNNKEL (reference sequence). The CDR3 loop spans 14 amino acids. Here the CDR3 DNA reads TGTGCCAGCACCGGGGCAGGGAGGAGGCATGGCTACACCTTC. Its protein product is CASTGAGRRHGYTF.

The chain employs TRBV5-1 and TRBJ2-7; tentatively, D is TRBD1 (6 bases). This CDR3 contains 14 residues. Germline loops: CDR1 SGHRS, CDR2 YFSETQ. Trimming removed 1 base at V and 2 bases at J, with 10 bases between. The chain's CDR3 is CASSLSDSTYEQYF. The CDR3, as DNA: TGCGCCAGCAGCTTGTCGGACAGTACCTACGAGCAGTACTTC.

The chain has TRBV3-1 (or the pseudogene TRBV3-2) and TRBJ1-2; 9 bases match TRBD1. CDR1 LGHDT and CDR2 YNNKEL come from the germline V gene (reference sequence). This CDR3 has 17 amino acids. V lost 4 bases to trimming and J lost 4 bases; unmatched junction nucleotides: 13. The CDR3 sequence: CASSPVAYRGLGYGYTF. Written as DNA, the CDR3 is TGTGCCAGCAGCCCGGTTGCTTACAGGGGGCTAGGCTATGGCTACACCTTC.

V is TRBV30 and J is TRBJ1-2; 8 positions agree with TRBD1. J lost 8 bases, V lost 0 bases, and 8 bases had no gene match. This CDR3 spans 14 amino acids. Germline V gives CDR1 GTSNPN, CDR2 SVGIG (reference sequence). The CDR3 coding sequence is TGTGCCTGGAGTGTTCGAGAGACAGGGGTCGGCTACACCTTC. It yields the protein CAWSVRETGVGYTF.

For the CDR3, the DNA is TGCGCCAGCAGCCAAGGGGAGGGGGACTATGGCTACACCTTC. Translation: CASSQGEGDYGYTF. The chain has TRBV4-3 and TRBJ1-2; D is possibly TRBD1 (6 bases). The germline V and J ends were trimmed by 1 base and 3 bases, with 9 bases remaining between them. The CDR3 has 14 residues. Germline CDR1 reads LGHNA; CDR2 reads YSLEER.

The V call is TRBV2, the J call TRBJ1-2, with 11 bases matching TRBD1. The junction had 6 bases not matched to a gene; V was cut back by 5 bases and J by 4 bases. The germline gives CDR1 SNHLY, CDR2 FYNNEI. This CDR3 has 15 amino acids. The CDR3 nucleotides read TGTGCCAGCAGTCTAGGGACAGGGGGAGGCTATGGCTACACCTTC. Translation: CASSLGTGGGYGYTF.

Notes on this clone: Other nucleotide sequences in the sample specify the same CDR3. The chain joins TRBV2 to TRBJ2-7; 8 nucleotides align to TRBD1. The CDR3 is 15 amino acids. Trimming removed 6 bases from V and 1 base from J; junction bases left unmatched: 8. Germline CDR1 is SNHLY and CDR2 is FYNNEI. The CDR3 bases are TGTGCCAGCAGGGCTGGACAGGGAAATTCCTACGAGCAGTACTTC. It yields the protein CASRAGQGNSYEQYF.

This chain's CDR3 is CASKGQGYGYTF. The CDR3, as DNA: TGTGCCAGCAAGGGACAGGGGTATGGCTACACCTTC. V gene TRBV6-5 combines with J gene TRBJ1-2; 10 nucleotides align to TRBD1. The germline V gene encodes CDR1 MNHEY and CDR2 SVGAGI. The CDR3 is 12 residues long. The trim removed 7 bases at V and 5 bases at J, leaving 1 base unmatched.

The CDR3 sequence is CAYRFAGNTIYF. CDR3 nucleotide sequence: TGTGCCTACAGGTTTGCTGGAAACACCATATATTTT. The rearrangement links TRBV12-3 or TRBV12-4 to TRBJ1-3; D might be TRBD1 (5 bases). The ends were cut back, 11 bases at V and 2 bases at J, with 10 bases in the middle. The CDR3 is 12 residues long.

V usage is TRBV30 and J usage is TRBJ2-5; 11 nucleotides match TRBD1. The CDR3 consists of 11 residues. Germline loops: CDR1 GTSNPN, CDR2 SVGIG (reference sequence). V trimming: 8 bases; J trimming: 7 bases; junction bases outside the gene matches: 3. Here the CDR3 reads CARTGGGTQYF. CDR3 nucleotide sequence: TGTGCCCGGACAGGGGGCGGGACCCAGTACTTC.

The chain carries TRBV27 and TRBJ2-3, with D unclear. Germline CDR1 MNHEY, CDR2 SMNVEV (reference sequence). V lost 3 bases to trimming and J lost 2 bases, with 12 bases between them. The CDR3 extends over 15 amino acids. The CDR3 coding sequence is TGTGCCAGCAGTTTCCTCCTACGCCACACAGATACGCAGTATTTT. It codes for CASSFLLRHTDTQYF.

The V and J genes are TRBV2 and TRBJ1-1, with D hard to call. V was cut by 2 bases and J by 0 bases, with 10 bases left in between. There are 15 residues in the CDR3. The germline V gene has CDR1 SNHLY and CDR2 FYNNEI. CDR3 coding DNA: TGTGCCAGCAGTGAAAGGAGCGGATTGAACACTGAAGCTTTCTTT. Protein sequence: CASSERSGLNTEAFF. The variable domain in full, with the rest retrieved from reference TRBV2 and TRBJ1-1, is EPEVTQTPSHQVTQMGQEVILRCVPISNHLYFYWYRQILGQKVEFLVSFYNNEISEKSEIFDDQFSVERPDGSNFTLKIRSTKLEDSAMYFCASSERSGLNTEAFFGQGTRLTVV.

The chain has TRBV7-3 and TRBJ2-7, with D hard to call. With 6 bases removed from V and 4 bases from J, the gap between germline ends came to 7 bases. Germline values: CDR1 SGHTA, CDR2 FQGTGA. This CDR3 contains 11 residues. DNA of the CDR3: TGTGCCAGCAGTCAAGAGTACGAGCAGTACTTC. This sequence encodes CASSQEYEQYF.

V gene TRBV6-5 combines with J gene TRBJ1-1; D may be TRBD1 (6 bases). Germline assignment: CDR1 MNHEY and CDR2 SVGAGI. The CDR3 has 16 residues. V lost 2 bases and J lost 5, with 18 bases in between. The CDR3 nucleotides are TGTGCCAGCAGTTACCTGGCAGGGGAAAGAGGAACTGAAGCTTTCTTT. Translating gives CASSYLAGERGTEAFF.

Comments on this clone: Its ends do not fully match the called genes, so a read error is possible. This sample also contains other DNA sequences that code for the same CDR3. The chain recombines TRBV18 with TRBJ1-2, with 7 bases fitting TRBD1. There are 14 residues in the CDR3. Germline assignment: CDR1 KGHSH and CDR2 LQKENI. The CDR3 region is CASSPPQGEGGYTF. The CDR3 coding sequence is TGTGCCAGCTCACCACCTCAGGGGGAAGGTGGCTATACCTTC.

This chain connects TRBV19 to TRBJ1-5; D is ambiguous. Germline V gene sequence: CDR1 LNHDA, CDR2 SQIVND (reference sequence). Trimming cost V 7 bases and J 2 bases, with 12 bases left between them. The CDR3 consists of 14 residues. The CDR3 nucleotides are TGTGCCAGTAATGGCGGGGTCGGCAATCAGCCCCAGCATTTT. It specifies CASNGGVGNQPQHF.

The rearrangement uses TRBV30 and TRBJ2-1, with D unresolved. Trimming removed 1 base at V and 10 bases at J, with 17 bases between. Germline CDR1 is GTSNPN and CDR2 is SVGIG (reference sequence). CDR3 size: 14 residues. The CDR3 spells CAWSGSGRPDEQFF. In DNA form, the CDR3 reads TGTGCCTGGAGTGGATCCGGCAGGCCAGACGAGCAGTTCTTC.

The chain couples TRBV6-5 to TRBJ1-6; the D gene is possibly TRBD1 (6 bases). The V and J ends lost 0 bases and 8 bases respectively, with 14 bases between them. Germline values: CDR1 MNHEY, CDR2 SVGAGI. The CDR3 has 16 amino acids. This chain's CDR3 is CASSYSKGQTHSPLHF. The CDR3 DNA reads TGTGCCAGCAGTTACTCGAAAGGACAGACTCATTCACCCCTCCACTTT.